What follows describes a single T cell receptor beta chain. What it binds is unknown. These data originate in a study of graft-versus-host responses after intestinal transplantation. Study-level information: Those transplanted obtained multivisceral, liver-intestinal, or isolated intestinal grafts.

Assay: immunoSEQ multiplex PCR; the TCRdb copy retains only in-frame clones and omits some. The sample contains around 110,000 clones, around nine tenths of which appear only once. The CDR3 runs to 13 residues. Looked up from germline, CDR1 is SGHAT and CDR2 is FQNNGV. The germline V and J ends were trimmed by 2 bases and 5 bases, with 9 bases remaining between them. Overall study findings and caveats: Early HvG declines after transplant were associated with peak circulating GvH clone levels.

This material consisted of unstimulated CD4+ T cells sorted from spleen or lymph node cells, taken before transplant. The source is a human donor who was the organ donor for an intestinal transplant. V usage is TRBV11-2 and J usage is TRBJ2-5; D is uncertain. Here the CDR3 DNA reads TGTGCCAGCAGCTTAACTCTGGGGGAGACCCAGTACTTC. Protein product: CASSLTLGETQYF.